The 10 T cell receptor beta chains below all came from one sample that was sequenced in a study of blood T cells in healthy people across ages. Together with a sample-barcoded 5' primer, a J-beta primer mix was included in a second PCR lasting 7 to 11 cycles. TCRdb recomputed calls from the 5' RACE reads with MiXCR, one row per CDR3 protein. The table includes about 1.5 million distinct CDR3 sequences, 35% to 45% detected once. The source material was blood. Every receptor here comes from a woman between 18 and 30 years old in good health.

This sequence joins TRBV9 and TRBJ2-3, with D possibly matching TRBD1 (5 bases). Germline V gene lookup returns CDR1 SGDLS and CDR2 YYNGEE. The CDR3 contains 16 residues. Trimming removed 4 bases from V and 0 bases from J, with 15 bases in between. The CDR3 region has the DNA TGTGCCAGCAGCTCCTCACAGGACCCTAGCACAGATACGCAGTATTTT. Its protein product is CASSSSQDPSTDTQYF.

The chain uses TRBV10-3 and TRBJ2-2; D is undetermined. The CDR3 totals 13 residues. Germline V CDR1 and CDR2: ENHRY, SYGVKD. V lost 7 bases, J lost 2 bases, and 8 bases lay in between. The CDR3 nucleotides read TGTGCCATCAACCTAGAAAACACCGGGGAGCTGTTTTTT. Translation: CAINLENTGELFF.

The J gene is TRBJ2-3, the V gene TRBV7-3; 7 positions match TRBD1. CDR1 and CDR2 (germline): SGHTA, FQGTGA. The CDR3 spans 16 residues. The junction had 10 bases not matched to a gene; V was cut back by 5 bases and J by 2 bases. The CDR3 region is CASSPSPTGNTDTQYF. The CDR3, as DNA: TGTGCCAGCAGCCCCTCCCCGACAGGGAACACAGATACGCAGTATTTT. The whole variable domain, filled in from reference TRBV7-3 and TRBJ2-3, reads GAGVSQTPSNKVTEKGKYVELRCDPISGHTALYWYRQSLGQGPEFLIYFQGTGAADDSGLPNDRFFAVRPEGSVSTLKIQRTERGDSAVYLCASSPSPTGNTDTQYFGPGTRLTVL.

This clonotype has a handful of counts. This sequence joins TRBV10-3 and TRBJ2-1; no clear D. Germline CDR1 and CDR2: ENHRY and SYGVKD. The V gene lost 4 bases and the J gene lost 3 bases, with 16 bases spanning the gap. The CDR3 has 16 residues. In DNA, the CDR3 is TGTGCCATCAGTGGGATAGTGACCGAATTCTACAATGAGCAGTTCTTC. Protein: CAISGIVTEFYNEQFF.

This clonotype was counted only a few times. The rearrangement uses TRBV9 and TRBJ2-7; unclear D gene. The CDR3 is made up of 14 amino acids. Germline V gene lookup returns CDR1 SGDLS and CDR2 YYNGEE. V was cut by 4 bases and J by 0 bases, with 11 bases left in between. In DNA form, the CDR3 reads TGTGCCAGCAGCTCTAGTGACCTCTCCTACGAGCAGTACTTC. Encoded protein: CASSSSDLSYEQYF.

The chain is built from TRBV6-1 and TRBJ2-1, with 8 bases aligning to TRBD2. CDR3 length equals 15 residues. V lost 8 bases, J lost 9 bases, and 15 bases stayed unmatched. Germline V gene data show CDR1 as MNHNS and CDR2 as SASEGT. CDR3 region: CASGRAGEGWGEQFF. CDR3 bases: TGTGCCAGCGGTAGAGCGGGAGAGGGATGGGGTGAGCAGTTCTTC.

The chain recombines TRBV25-1 with TRBJ1-3; no firm D call. The CDR3 is 15 amino acids. Germline CDR1 is MGHDK and CDR2 is SYGVNS. The germline V and J ends were trimmed by 4 bases and 0 bases, with 10 bases remaining between them. The CDR3 nucleotides are TGTGCCAGCAGTGGAATCAGAAACTCTGGAAACACCATATATTTT. This codes for CASSGIRNSGNTIYF.

This clonotype appeared a few times. The V gene is TRBV7-2, the J gene TRBJ2-1; D is undetermined. Trimming shortened V by 2 bases and J by 0 bases, and 11 bases separated the two germline ends. The V gene's germline CDR1 is SGHTA and CDR2 FQGNSA. CDR3 length: 16 residues. The CDR3 nucleotides are TGTGCCAGCAGCTTATTAACGACAATCTCCTACAATGAGCAGTTCTTC. The encoded protein is CASSLLTTISYNEQFF.

This clonotype was observed a few times. The chain links TRBV7-9 to TRBJ1-5; D unclear. CDR1 is SEHNR, CDR2 FQNEAQ, per germline (reference sequence). The CDR3 is 14 residues long. V was shortened by 3 bases and J by 5 bases, with 11 bases between the two germline ends. In nucleotides, the CDR3 is TGTGCCAGCAGCTTGGCAGGAGAAGATCAGCCCCAGCATTTT. It encodes CASSLAGEDQPQHF.

In this sample, this clonotype turned up many times. Its ends do not fully match the called genes, so a read error is possible. The rearrangement joins TRBV29-1 to TRBJ2-1; perhaps TRBD1 as D (5 bases). The CDR3 loop spans 13 amino acids. The germline V gene has CDR1 SQVTM and CDR2 ANQGSEA. CDR3 amino acids: CSGEGVDYNEQFF. Written as DNA, the CDR3 is TGCAGCGGTGAAGGGGTAGACTACAATGAGCAGTTCTTC.